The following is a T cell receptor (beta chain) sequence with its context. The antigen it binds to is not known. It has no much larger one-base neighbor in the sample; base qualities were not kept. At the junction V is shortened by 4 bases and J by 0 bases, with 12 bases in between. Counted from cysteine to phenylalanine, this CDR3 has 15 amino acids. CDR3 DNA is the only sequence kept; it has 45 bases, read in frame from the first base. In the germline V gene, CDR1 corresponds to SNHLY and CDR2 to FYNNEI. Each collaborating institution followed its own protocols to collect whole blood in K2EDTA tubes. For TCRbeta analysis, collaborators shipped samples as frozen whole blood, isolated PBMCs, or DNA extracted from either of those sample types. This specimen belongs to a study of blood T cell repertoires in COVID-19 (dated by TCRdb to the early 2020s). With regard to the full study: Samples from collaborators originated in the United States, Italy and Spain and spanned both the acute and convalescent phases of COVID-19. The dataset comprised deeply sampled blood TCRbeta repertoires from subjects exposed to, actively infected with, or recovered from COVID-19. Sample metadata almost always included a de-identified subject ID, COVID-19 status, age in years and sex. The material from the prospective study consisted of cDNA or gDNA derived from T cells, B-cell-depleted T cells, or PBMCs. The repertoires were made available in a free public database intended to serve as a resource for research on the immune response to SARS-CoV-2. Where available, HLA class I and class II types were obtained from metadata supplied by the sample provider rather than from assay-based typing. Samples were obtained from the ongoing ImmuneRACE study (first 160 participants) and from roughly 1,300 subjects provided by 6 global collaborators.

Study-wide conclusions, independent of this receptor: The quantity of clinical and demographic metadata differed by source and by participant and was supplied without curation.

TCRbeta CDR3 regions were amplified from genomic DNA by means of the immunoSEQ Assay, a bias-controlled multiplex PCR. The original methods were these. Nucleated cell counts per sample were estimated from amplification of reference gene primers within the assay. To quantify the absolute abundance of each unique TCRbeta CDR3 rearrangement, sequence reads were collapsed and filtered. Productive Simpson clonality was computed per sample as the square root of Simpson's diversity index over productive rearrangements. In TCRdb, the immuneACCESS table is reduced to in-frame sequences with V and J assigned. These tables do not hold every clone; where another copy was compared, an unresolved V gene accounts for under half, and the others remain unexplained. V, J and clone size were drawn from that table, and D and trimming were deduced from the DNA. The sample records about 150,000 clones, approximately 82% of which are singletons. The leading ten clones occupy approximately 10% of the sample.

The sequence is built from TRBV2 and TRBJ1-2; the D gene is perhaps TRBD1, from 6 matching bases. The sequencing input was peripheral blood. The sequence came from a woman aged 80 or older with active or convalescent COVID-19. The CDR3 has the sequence CASSALRTANYGYTF. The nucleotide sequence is TGTGCCAGCAGTGCTTTGCGGACAGCTAACTATGGCTACACCTTC. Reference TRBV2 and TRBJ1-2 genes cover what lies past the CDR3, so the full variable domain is EPEVTQTPSHQVTQMGQEVILRCVPISNHLYFYWYRQILGQKVEFLVSFYNNEISEKSEIFDDQFSVERPDGSNFTLKIRSTKLEDSAMYFCASSALRTANYGYTFGSGTRLTVV.